The 29 T cell receptor beta chains below all came from one sample that was sequenced in a study of Graves' ophthalmopathy and Graves' hyperthyroidism. Amplification of TCR beta CDR3 regions used RNA transcripts. The library came from an HTBI-primed first-round RT-PCR and a second-round multiplex PCR. TCRdb redid the calling of the multiplex PCR reads with MiXCR, one entry per CDR3 protein. The table has about 620,000 distinct CDR3 sequences, 22% seen once. The sequenced sample was peripheral blood. The origin of the receptors is a woman aged 18-29 years with stable Graves' hyperthyroidism. Some clones in this sample may be carry-over from other donors' samples.

Turning to this clonotype: This may be a read error, as it is one base from a much larger clone. The chain is built from TRBV6-5 and TRBJ2-7; the D gene could be TRBD1 or TRBD2 (5 bases each). V was clipped by 0 bases and J by 3 bases, with 15 bases between them. Germline-derived CDR1 and CDR2 are MNHEY and SVGAGI. CDR3 length: 16 amino acids. This chain's CDR3 is CASSYSRGDTFYEQYF. As DNA, the CDR3 is TGTGCCAGCAGTTACTCGAGGGGCGATACCTTCTACGAGCAGTACTTC.

V and J are TRBV28 and TRBJ1-5; D gene uncertain. The CDR3 is 17 residues long. Trimming took off 1 base at V and 2 bases at J, with 15 bases between the two ends. Germline CDR1 and CDR2: MDHEN and SYDVKM. CDR3 protein: CASSLSHLREGNQPQHF. Written as DNA, the CDR3 is TGTGCCAGCAGTTTATCGCACCTGAGGGAAGGCAATCAGCCCCAGCATTTT.

This clonotype was recorded many times. J is TRBJ1-2 and V is TRBV7-2, with D maybe TRBD1 (6 bases). Trimming stripped 5 bases from V and 9 bases from J, with 16 bases between. The germline V gene encodes CDR1 SGHTA and CDR2 FQGNSA. There are 13 residues in the CDR3. The DNA of the CDR3 is TGTGCCAGCAGCAGAGGGGGTTTCGCTAGCTACACCTTC. As protein: CASSRGGFASYTF. Complete variable domain (other parts from reference TRBV7-2 and TRBJ1-2): GAGVSQSPSNKVTEKGKDVELRCDPISGHTALYWYRQSLGQGLEFLIYFQGNSAPDKSGLPSDRFSAERTGGSVSTLTIQRTQQEDSAVYLCASSRGGFASYTFGSGTRLTVV.

In DNA form, the CDR3 reads TGTGCCAGTAGTATCGGAGGTTTGTACGCTTTCTTT. Protein sequence: CASSIGGLYAFF. This sequence joins TRBV19 and TRBJ1-1; no definite D call. The germline CDR1 and CDR2 sequences are LNHDA and SQIVND (reference sequence). The V gene lost 3 bases and the J gene lost 11 bases, with 13 bases spanning the gap. The CDR3 sequence is 12 residues long.

In its sample, this clonotype was seen many times. V usage is TRBV20-1 and J usage is TRBJ2-7; 10 nucleotides line up with TRBD1. Germline V gene lookup returns CDR1 DFQATT and CDR2 SNEGSKA (reference sequence). The CDR3 covers 14 residues. With 6 bases clipped from V and 7 bases from J, the junction kept 12 bases outside the gene matches. The CDR3 coding sequence is TGCAGTGCCGGAGACAGGGGGCGCAAAGGGGAGCAGTACTTC. The encoded protein is CSAGDRGRKGEQYF.

This clonotype was detected many times. The chain links TRBV11-1 to TRBJ1-5; perhaps TRBD1 as D (5 bases). V lost 5 bases and J 7 bases, leaving 24 bases between the germline ends. The V gene's germline CDR1 is SGHAT and CDR2 FQDESV (reference sequence). The CDR3 contains 17 residues. The CDR3 nucleotides read TGTGCCAGCAGCCCCGGCGGGGTTCCGGGGGTTTTCCAGCCCCAGCATTTT. Amino acid sequence: CASSPGGVPGVFQPQHF.

The V gene is TRBV24-1, the J gene TRBJ1-5, with 8 nucleotides matching TRBD1. The CDR3 is made up of 20 amino acids. V shed 1 base, J shed 0 bases, and the junction held 13 bases outside the gene matches. Germline V gene data show CDR1 as KGHDR and CDR2 as SFDVKD. The CDR3 loop reads CATSDFQDRDWGYSNQPQHF. Written as DNA, the CDR3 is TGTGCCACCAGTGATTTCCAGGACAGGGATTGGGGCTATAGCAATCAGCCCCAGCATTTT.

V is TRBV6-5 and J is TRBJ1-2, with D possibly being TRBD1 (6 bases). This CDR3 has 12 residues. Germline V CDR1 and CDR2: MNHEY, SVGAGI. V lost 5 bases, J lost 10 bases, and 14 bases lay in between. The CDR3 sequence is CASSRDRTVYTF. DNA for the CDR3: TGTGCCAGCAGTCGAGACAGGACAGTCTACACCTTC.

The gene calls are TRBV7-2 and TRBJ2-7, with TRBD1 matching 7 bases. The ends lost 4 bases at V and 4 bases at J; junction bases unmatched: 7. The CDR3 contains 14 residues. CDR1 is SGHTA, CDR2 FQGNSA, per germline. CDR3 in DNA: TGTGCCAGCAGCTCCTTGGGGACAGTATACGAGCAGTACTTC. Translating gives CASSSLGTVYEQYF.

This clonotype was seen just once. The gene calls are TRBV25-1 and TRBJ2-7; the D is unclear. This CDR3 is 13 amino acids long. In germline, CDR1 is MGHDK, CDR2 SYGVNS. Deletions cut 2 bases from V and 6 bases from J, with 11 bases between. The CDR3 loop is CASSEGLTTEQYF. CDR3 DNA: TGTGCCAGCAGTGAAGGCCTAACAACCGAGCAGTACTTC.

This clonotype was counted ten times or more. The chain couples TRBV2 to TRBJ1-5, with a possible D match to TRBD1 (5 bases). Germline CDR1 SNHLY, CDR2 FYNNEI. This CDR3 has 12 amino acids. The germline V and J ends were trimmed by 8 bases and 9 bases, with 14 bases remaining between them. As DNA, the CDR3 is TGTGCCAGCCGGCAGGGCGGGTGGCCCCAGCATTTT. Translated, it gives CASRQGGWPQHF.

This clonotype was seen at least ten times. This chain links TRBV5-1 with TRBJ1-3; a weak D match, TRBD1 (5 bases). Germline CDR1 reads SGHRS; CDR2 reads YFSETQ. Trimming took off 4 bases at V and 5 bases at J, with 10 bases between the two ends. CDR3 size: 13 residues. The CDR3 DNA reads as TGCGCCAGCAGCCCCCTGGACAGAAACACCATATATTTT. It is translated as CASSPLDRNTIYF.

This clonotype showed up many times. The genes are TRBV24-1 and TRBJ2-5; D is possibly TRBD1 or TRBD2 (5 bases each). Trimming took 3 bases from V and 4 from J, leaving 14 bases between them. The V gene's germline CDR1 is KGHDR and CDR2 SFDVKD. The length of the CDR3 is 15 residues. Here the CDR3 reads CATSDARDPLETQYF. The CDR3 coding sequence is TGTGCCACCAGTGATGCCCGGGACCCCTTAGAGACCCAGTACTTC.

The CDR3 is CASSLTGLGDSPLHF. The CDR3, as DNA: TGTGCCAGCAGTTTGACAGGCCTTGGTGATTCACCCCTCCACTTT. V is TRBV12-3 or TRBV12-4 and J is TRBJ1-6, with D possibly matching TRBD1 (6 bases). Trimming left V 3 bases short and J 8 bases short, with 14 bases between. The length of the CDR3 is 15 residues.

Details on this clonotype: The junction and the germline gene differ at one end; a read error may be behind it. The chain links TRBV12-3 or TRBV12-4 to TRBJ2-7, with a possible D match to TRBD1 (5 bases). The CDR3 is 11 amino acids. The CDR3 DNA reads TGTGCCAGCAGTTCTGGACATTCAGTACGGTTC. Its protein product is CASSSGHSVRF.

This clonotype appeared many times. The chain joins TRBV19 to TRBJ1-2; D ambiguous. The length of the CDR3 is 13 residues. CDR1 and CDR2 (germline): LNHDA, SQIVND (reference sequence). The V gene lost 3 bases and the J gene lost 6 bases, with 11 bases spanning the gap. CDR3 in amino acids: CASSILPSNGYTF. CDR3 in DNA: TGTGCCAGTAGTATTCTCCCATCTAATGGCTACACCTTC. Drawing the rest from reference TRBV19 and TRBJ1-2, the complete variable domain is DGGITQSPKYLFRKEGQNVTLSCEQNLNHDAMYWYRQDPGQGLRLIYYSQIVNDFQKGDIAEGYSVSREKKESFPLTVTSAQKNPTAFYLCASSILPSNGYTFGSGTRLTVV.

This clonotype was found many times. This rearrangement joins TRBV6-1 to TRBJ2-2; D could derive from TRBD1 or TRBD2 (6 bases each). This CDR3 is 15 amino acids long. V was pared by 6 bases and J by 2 bases, with 13 bases between. The germline CDR1 and CDR2 sequences are MNHNS and SASEGT. The CDR3: CASRRGDGNTGELFF. CDR3 in DNA: TGTGCCAGCAGAAGGGGGGACGGAAACACCGGGGAGCTGTTTTTT.

The chain recombines TRBV6-1 with TRBJ1-2, with TRBD1 matching over 9 bases. Looked up from germline, CDR1 is MNHNS and CDR2 is SASEGT. V trimming: 6 bases; J trimming: 4 bases; junction bases outside the gene matches: 12. The CDR3 extends over 16 amino acids. The CDR3 DNA follows: TGTGCCAGCAGATTGGCCGGACAGGGGCCCGTCTATGGCTACACCTTC. This gives the protein CASRLAGQGPVYGYTF.

This clonotype was seen a handful of times. The rearrangement joins TRBV7-8 to TRBJ1-5; tentatively, D is TRBD1 (5 bases). Trimming left V 10 bases short and J 1 base short, with 17 bases between. Germline V gene lookup returns CDR1 SGHVS and CDR2 FQNEAQ. This CDR3 spans 15 amino acids. CDR3: CATSRWQGSNQPQHF. The CDR3 bases are TGTGCCACCAGTCGGTGGCAGGGAAGCAATCAGCCCCAGCATTTT.

This clonotype was recorded a few times. V and J are TRBV11-2 and TRBJ2-5; TRBD2 agrees at 9 bases. This CDR3 spans 15 amino acids. Germline CDR1 reads SGHAT; CDR2 reads FQNNGV. Trimming at V came to 3 bases and at J to 5 bases, leaving 7 bases not matched to a gene. In DNA, the CDR3 is TGTGCCAGCAGCTTCTCAGGGACTAGCTTTGAGACCCAGTACTTC. It encodes CASSFSGTSFETQYF.

In regard to this clonotype: The junction departs from the called germline gene at one end, perhaps through a read error. The chain carries TRBV20-1 and TRBJ1-5; D unclear. The CDR3 length is 12 residues. Germline values: CDR1 DFQATT, CDR2 SNEGSKA (reference sequence). This CDR3 reads CSAGEGNQPQHF. The DNA of the CDR3 is TGCAGTGCTGGAGAGGGCAATCAGCCCCAGCATTTT.

This clonotype was counted ten times or more. This chain uses TRBV3-1 with TRBJ2-7; D uncertain. This CDR3 is 12 amino acids long. Trimming took 3 bases from V and 4 from J, leaving 7 bases between them. Germline V gene sequence: CDR1 LGHDT, CDR2 YNNKEL (reference sequence). CDR3: CASSQARYEQYF. The CDR3 nucleotides are TGTGCCAGCAGCCAGGCGAGGTACGAGCAGTACTTC.

This clonotype has at least ten counts. The rearrangement uses TRBV6-1 and TRBJ2-6; 10 nucleotides line up with TRBD1. Germline assignment: CDR1 MNHNS and CDR2 SASEGT. V was clipped by 4 bases and J by 0 bases; unmatched bases: 0. CDR3 length equals 16 residues. This CDR3 is CASSGTGGSGANVLTF. The CDR3 DNA sequence: TGTGCCAGCAGTGGGACAGGGGGCTCTGGGGCCAACGTCCTGACTTTC.

At least ten counts were recorded for this clonotype. The V call is TRBV12-3 or TRBV12-4, the J call TRBJ1-1; D may be TRBD1 (5 bases). Trimming stripped 4 bases from V and 1 base from J, with 13 bases between. CDR3 size: 15 residues. Here the CDR3 DNA reads TGTGCCAGCAGTTCAAAGCCGGGACGGAACACTGAAGCTTTCTTT. It yields the protein CASSSKPGRNTEAFF.

At least ten counts were recorded for this clonotype. This chain uses TRBV20-1 with TRBJ2-5; 7 positions match TRBD2. The CDR3 totals 15 residues. Trimming at V came to 6 bases and at J to 5 bases, leaving 15 bases not matched to a gene. The germline CDR1 and CDR2 sequences are DFQATT and SNEGSKA (reference sequence). The CDR3 sequence is CSAEAALAARETQYF. The CDR3 region has the DNA TGCAGTGCAGAAGCCGCTCTAGCGGCGCGGGAGACCCAGTACTTC.

The sample holds many counts of this clonotype. The genes are TRBV20-1 and TRBJ1-5, with D tentatively TRBD1 (5 bases). The V gene's germline CDR1 is DFQATT and CDR2 SNEGSKA (reference sequence). V was shortened by 6 bases and J by 2 bases, with 14 bases between the two germline ends. The CDR3 loop spans 14 amino acids. The chain's CDR3 is CSAYQGAGNQPQHF. CDR3 DNA sequence: TGCAGTGCCTACCAGGGAGCAGGCAATCAGCCCCAGCATTTT.

This clonotype showed up just a few times. J is TRBJ1-1 and V is TRBV27; D is undetermined. Trimming cost V 3 bases and J 6 bases, with 14 bases left between them. The germline CDR1 and CDR2 sequences are MNHEY and SMNVEV (reference sequence). CDR3 length: 14 amino acids. CDR3 nucleotides: TGTGCCAGCAGTTTCCCCGGACTCTGGCCTGAAGCTTTCTTT. Protein: CASSFPGLWPEAFF.

Many counts were recorded for this clonotype. This chain links TRBV12-3 or TRBV12-4 with TRBJ2-5; D is possibly TRBD1 (6 bases). V lost 6 bases, J lost 5 bases, and 25 bases lay in between. CDR3 length: 17 residues. As DNA, the CDR3 is TGTGCCAGCAGGAAAGGGGGTTACGTAAGTTTGATGGAGACCCAGTACTTC. Protein: CASRKGGYVSLMETQYF.

The rearrangement links TRBV2 to TRBJ1-5; D perhaps matches TRBD1 (5 bases). The CDR3 has 16 amino acids. The V end was cut by 8 bases, the J end by 7 bases, with 24 bases between. The germline CDR1 and CDR2 sequences are SNHLY and FYNNEI. CDR3 loop: CASLRDAIVEGQPQHF. CDR3 bases: TGTGCCAGCTTGCGCGATGCTATTGTCGAGGGGCAGCCCCAGCATTTT.